This T cell receptor (beta chain) was recovered during a study of T cells after yellow fever vaccination. General study points: Weaker, the secondary response peaked sooner, at day 5 versus 15. A large majority of primary-vaccination clones showed up again after the booster (just under 97% CD4, almost 90% CD8).

Per germline, CDR1 LGHDT and CDR2 YNNKEL (reference sequence). The CDR3 sequence is 15 residues long. V lost 11 bases to trimming and J lost 2 bases, with 19 bases between them. This clonotype was seen more than once but under ten times. The antigen remains undetermined. TCRdb reprocessed the 5' RACE reads via MiXCR and lists one record per CDR3 protein. The sample lists 620,000 or so distinct CDR3 sequences; about 12% were seen once. This chain connects TRBV3-1 to TRBJ2-1, with a tentative D call TRBD2 (5 bases). The receptor was isolated from a young man who received the YFV17D yellow fever vaccine. The input for sequencing was PBMCs, taken on the day of the yellow fever booster vaccination. CDR3 sequence reads: CACSQGRATYNEQFF. The DNA of the CDR3 is TGTGCCTGCTCCCAAGGGCGGGCTACCTACAATGAGCAGTTCTTC.